Reported below is one TCR beta chain. Antigen: not known. These data belong to a study of memory CD8 T cells in hepatitis C reinfection. For the study at large: Samples at peak reinfection came 3 to 8 weeks post-detection.

CDR1 and CDR2 from the germline V gene are MDHEN and SYDVKM. The CDR3 is 16 amino acids. Trimming stripped 3 bases from V and 0 bases from J, with 15 bases between. Here immunoSEQ multiplex PCR was the method, and the copy in TCRdb shows in-frame clones only, minus some. The sample includes 35,000 to 55,000 clones, approximately 88% seen only once; the top ten take around 1.2%. Study-wide results and caveats: Only four to six donors prevented definitive conclusions about public clonotypes.

The time point denotes: peak reinfection, 3 to 8 weeks after reinfection detection. No in vitro expansion preceded TCR sequencing of the sorted cells. People who inject drugs from Montreal's HEPCO study were the donors. A couple of donors provided sorted CD3+ CD8+ CD45RO- naive CD8 T cells at all three reinfection time points. The specimen sequenced was naive CD8+ T cells sorted from blood. V is TRBV28 and J is TRBJ2-7; a possible D gene is TRBD1 (5 bases). The clonotype comes from a man in his late teens or twenties with hepatitis C virus infection. For the CDR3, the DNA is TGTGCCAGCAGTTTCGAATCAGGGATCTACTCCTACGAGCAGTACTTC. This codes for CASSFESGIYSYEQYF. The whole variable domain, remainder taken from reference TRBV28 and TRBJ2-7, is DVKVTQSSRYLVKRTGEKVFLECVQDMDHENMFWYRQDPGLGLRLIYFSYDVKMKEKGDIPEGYSVSREKKERFSLILESASTNQTSMYLCASSFESGIYSYEQYFGPGTRLTVT.